A single sample is the source of the 24 T cell receptor beta chains below, sequenced in a study of cytomegalovirus exposure and HLA in healthy donors. Only in-frame clones appear in the TCRdb table, and some are missing; sequencing was by immunoSEQ multiplex PCR. The sample yields 120,000 or so clones, roughly 89% seen once. The sample taken for sequencing was PBMCs. The origin of the receptors is a woman between 18 and 30 years old in good health and CMV-seronegative.

The rearrangement uses TRBV4-2 and TRBJ2-2; 7 bases match TRBD2. Germline V gene sequence: CDR1 LGHNA, CDR2 YNFKEQ. V was pared by 3 bases and J by 1 base, with 2 bases of the junction left unmatched. The CDR3 consists of 15 residues. Here the CDR3 DNA reads TGTGCCAGCAGCCAGGGGGGGATGAACACCGGGGAGCTGTTTTTT. Translated: CASSQGGMNTGELFF.

This chain links TRBV4-3 with TRBJ1-1, with 7 bases fitting TRBD1. V lost 0 bases and J lost 3; bases outside the gene matches: 4. CDR3 length: 15 residues. The germline CDR1 and CDR2 sequences are LGHNA and YSLEER. CDR3 nucleotides: TGCGCCAGCAGCCAAGAACCGACAGGGTACACTGAAGCTTTCTTT. It codes for CASSQEPTGYTEAFF.

The CDR3 loop reads CASNPRDSGANVLTF. The CDR3 nucleotides read TGTGCCAGCAACCCTCGGGACTCTGGGGCCAACGTCCTGACTTTC. The chain couples TRBV6-1 to TRBJ2-6; tentative D call: TRBD2 (5 bases). CDR1 and CDR2 (germline): MNHNS, SASEGT. The CDR3 is 15 amino acids. V was pared by 7 bases and J by 0 bases, with 10 bases between.

The chain has TRBV28 and TRBJ1-2, with 9 bases fitting TRBD1. The CDR3 contains 13 residues. Germline V gives CDR1 MDHEN, CDR2 SYDVKM. Unmatched junction bases numbered 5, after V lost 8 bases and J lost 4 bases. The CDR3 DNA is TGTGCCAGCGGGGACAGGGATTCCTATGGCTACACCTTC. It codes for CASGDRDSYGYTF.

The chain combines TRBV28 with TRBJ2-2; unclear D gene. The CDR3 is 12 amino acids. Trimming cost V 3 bases and J 7 bases, with 6 bases left between them. Germline values: CDR1 MDHEN, CDR2 SYDVKM. CDR3 sequence (DNA): TGTGCCAGCAGTTTGGTCGGCGGGGAGCTGTTTTTT. It yields the protein CASSLVGGELFF.

J is TRBJ2-3 and V is TRBV27; TRBD2 aligns across 11 bases. V dropped 6 bases and J dropped 2; count of bases not matched to a gene: 4. There are 15 residues in the CDR3. Germline CDR1 reads MNHEY; CDR2 reads SMNVEV (reference sequence). In DNA, the CDR3 is TGTGCCAGCAGCACTAGCGGGGGTTACACAGATACGCAGTATTTT. It encodes CASSTSGGYTDTQYF.

This chain joins TRBV30 and TRBJ1-1, with D perhaps TRBD1 (5 bases). The CDR3 covers 14 residues. V was cut by 0 bases and J by 7 bases, with 15 bases left in between. Germline CDR1 and CDR2: GTSNPN and SVGIG (reference sequence). CDR3 DNA sequence: TGTGCCTGGAGTGTGTGGCAGGGAGGTGGTGAAGCTTTCTTT. It encodes CAWSVWQGGGEAFF.

V usage is TRBV6-1 and J usage is TRBJ2-1; 7 nucleotides align to TRBD1. CDR3 length: 15 residues. V dropped 3 bases and J dropped 4; count of bases not matched to a gene: 6. Per the germline V gene, CDR1 is MNHNS and CDR2 is SASEGT. The CDR3 reads CASSDAGTEYNEQFF. The CDR3 DNA reads as TGTGCCAGCAGTGACGCTGGGACAGAGTACAATGAGCAGTTCTTC.

This clone came up once. The V gene is TRBV10-2, the J gene TRBJ2-5; 9 nucleotides align to TRBD2. V lost 2 bases and J lost 5; bases outside the gene matches: 3. The germline V gene has CDR1 WSHSY and CDR2 SAAADI. The CDR3 runs to 14 residues. The CDR3 nucleotides read TGCGCCAGCAGTGAGGGACTAGCGAGGGAGACCCAGTACTTC. Protein product: CASSEGLARETQYF.

V and J are TRBV27 and TRBJ2-1, with 9 bases matching TRBD2. V trimming: 5 bases; J trimming: 3 bases; junction bases outside the gene matches: 8. This CDR3 has 16 amino acids. The germline V gene encodes CDR1 MNHEY and CDR2 SMNVEV (reference sequence). CDR3 protein: CASSASGTSLYNEQFF. DNA of the CDR3: TGTGCCAGCAGTGCGTCCGGGACTAGCCTCTACAATGAGCAGTTCTTC.

The gene calls are TRBV7-2 and TRBJ1-3, with TRBD1 matching over 7 bases. The trim removed 5 bases at V and 2 bases at J, leaving 18 bases unmatched. CDR1 and CDR2 from the germline V gene are SGHTA and FQGNSA. CDR3 length: 19 residues. CDR3 in DNA: TGTGCCAGCAGCAGTACCGGGACAGTAACTCAGTACGCTGGAAACACCATATATTTT. This codes for CASSSTGTVTQYAGNTIYF.

The V gene is TRBV30, the J gene TRBJ2-7; a weak D match, TRBD1 (5 bases). This CDR3 is built from 11 residues. Germline V lookup: CDR1 GTSNPN, CDR2 SVGIG (reference sequence). Trimming took off 8 bases at V and 4 bases at J, with 12 bases between the two ends. The CDR3 region has the DNA TGTGCCCTGACAGAGTATTACGAGCAGTACGTC. Translated: CALTEYYEQYV.

The CDR3 coding sequence is TGTGCCAGCAGTAGGGACATCAACTATGGCTACACCTTC. It translates to CASSRDINYGYTF. The rearrangement joins TRBV7-9 to TRBJ1-2; possible D gene TRBD1, 6 bases. V shed 6 bases and J shed 2 bases, with 10 bases lying between them. Germline V gives CDR1 SEHNR, CDR2 FQNEAQ (reference sequence). The length of the CDR3 is 13 residues. Full variable domain (outside the CDR3, taken from reference TRBV7-9 and TRBJ1-2): DTGVSQNPRHKITKRGQNVTFRCDPISEHNRLYWYRQTLGQGPEFLTYFQNEAQLEKSRLLSDRFSAERPKGSFSTLEIQRTEQGDSAMYLCASSRDINYGYTFGSGTRLTVV.

This chain joins TRBV27 and TRBJ2-7; 9 bases are a match to TRBD2. CDR3 size: 16 residues. Germline assignment: CDR1 MNHEY and CDR2 SMNVEV (reference sequence). The ends lost 5 bases at V and 5 bases at J; junction bases unmatched: 13. The CDR3 reads CASSPRLADNVDEQYF. CDR3 nucleotides: TGTGCCAGCAGTCCCCGACTAGCGGATAATGTGGACGAGCAGTACTTC.

This chain joins TRBV30 and TRBJ2-2; 9 bases are a match to TRBD1. V lost 3 bases, J lost 0 bases, and 8 bases stayed unmatched. The germline V gene encodes CDR1 GTSNPN and CDR2 SVGIG (reference sequence). The CDR3 has 17 amino acids. The CDR3 is CAWRGQGLRANTGELFF. The CDR3 coding sequence is TGTGCCTGGAGGGGACAGGGCCTCAGGGCGAACACCGGGGAGCTGTTTTTT.

In its sample, this clone was seen once. The chain couples TRBV6-6 to TRBJ2-4; 11 positions agree with TRBD2. V shed 7 bases and J 6 bases; nucleotides not matched to a gene: 8. This CDR3 is built from 15 residues. Germline-derived CDR1 and CDR2 are MNHNY and SVGAGI (reference sequence). CDR3: CASTLLAGGINIQYF. The DNA of the CDR3 is TGTGCCAGCACTTTATTAGCGGGGGGGATAAACATTCAGTACTTC.

This clone was counted once. This chain connects TRBV28 to TRBJ1-5; D not resolved. This CDR3 contains 14 residues. The germline V gene encodes CDR1 MDHEN and CDR2 SYDVKM. DNA of the CDR3: TGTGCAACGGAGCGGGGAGGGAACAATCAGCCCCAGCATTTT. Amino acids: CATERGGNNQPQHF.

The V call is TRBV6-5, the J call TRBJ1-2, with a tentative D call TRBD1 (5 bases). Looked up from germline, CDR1 is MNHEY and CDR2 is SVGAGI. V was trimmed by 5 bases and J by 3 bases, leaving 13 bases between them. There are 14 residues in the CDR3. The CDR3 DNA follows: TGTGCCAGCAGTGATACGACAGTGCACTATGGCTACACCTTC. It yields the protein CASSDTTVHYGYTF.

The chain couples TRBV7-9 to TRBJ2-7, with 7 bases lining up with TRBD1. The germline V gene has CDR1 SEHNR and CDR2 FQNEAQ (reference sequence). CDR3 size: 13 residues. The trim removed 5 bases at V and 3 bases at J, leaving 4 bases unmatched. CDR3 nucleotide sequence: TGTGCCAGCAGCGAGGGACAGAGCTACGAGCAGTACTTC. Protein product: CASSEGQSYEQYF.

J is TRBJ2-3 and V is TRBV9, with 9 nucleotides matching TRBD2. The CDR3 has 17 residues. CDR1 and CDR2 from the germline V gene are SGDLS and YYNGEE. V shed 0 bases, J shed 1 base, and the junction held 6 bases outside the gene matches. CDR3 loop: CASSVDLAGQGTDTQYF. The CDR3 nucleotides are TGTGCCAGCAGCGTAGACCTAGCGGGACAAGGCACAGATACGCAGTATTTT.

V is TRBV10-1 and J is TRBJ1-2; 7 bases align to TRBD1. V lost 0 bases, J lost 8 bases, and 3 bases stayed unmatched. The germline CDR1 and CDR2 sequences are WNHNN and SYGVQD (reference sequence). The length of the CDR3 is 13 residues. CDR3 DNA: TGCGCCAGCAGTGAGTCGACAGGGACCGGCTACACCTTC. It translates to CASSESTGTGYTF.

This clone has only one observation. The chain couples TRBV11-3 to TRBJ2-1; TRBD2 aligns across 12 bases. This CDR3 spans 16 amino acids. V shed 5 bases, J shed 4 bases, and the junction held 6 bases outside the gene matches. The germline V gene has CDR1 SGHNT and CDR2 YENEEA. This CDR3 is CASSLRTSGKYNEQFF. In nucleotides, the CDR3 is TGTGCCAGCAGCCTACGGACTAGCGGGAAGTACAATGAGCAGTTCTTC.

This clone was observed once. CDR3 nucleotide sequence: TGTGCCACGACGATGGGGCCCGGGGGATCTCAGCCCCAGCATTTT. The encoded protein is CATTMGPGGSQPQHF. This chain uses TRBV6-5 with TRBJ1-5; the D gene is possibly TRBD1 (5 bases). The CDR3 is 15 amino acids. Trimming left V 10 bases short and J 6 bases short, with 22 bases between. Germline-derived CDR1 and CDR2 are MNHEY and SVGAGI.

The rearrangement uses TRBV10-2 and TRBJ1-4; D might be TRBD1 (6 bases). The CDR3 extends over 17 amino acids. CDR1 and CDR2 (germline): WSHSY, SAAADI. Trimming removed 1 base from V and 3 bases from J, with 15 bases in between. CDR3 coding DNA: TGCGCCAGCAGTGAGTGGGCGGGGGCTGACGCTAATGAAAAACTGTTTTTT. As protein: CASSEWAGADANEKLFF.